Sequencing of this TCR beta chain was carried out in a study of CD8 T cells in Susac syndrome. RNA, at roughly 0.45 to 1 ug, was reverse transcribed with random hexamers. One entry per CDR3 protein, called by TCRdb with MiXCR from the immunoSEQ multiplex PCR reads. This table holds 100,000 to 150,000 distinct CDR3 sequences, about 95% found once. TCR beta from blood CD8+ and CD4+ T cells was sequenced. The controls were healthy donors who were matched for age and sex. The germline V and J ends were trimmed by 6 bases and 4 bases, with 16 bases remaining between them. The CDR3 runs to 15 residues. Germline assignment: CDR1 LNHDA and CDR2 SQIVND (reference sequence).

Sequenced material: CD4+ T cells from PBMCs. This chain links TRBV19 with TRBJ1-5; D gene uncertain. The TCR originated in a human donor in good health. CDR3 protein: CASSTGGSYNQPQHF. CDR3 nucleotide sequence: TGTGCCAGTAGCACTGGAGGGAGTTATAATCAGCCCCAGCATTTT. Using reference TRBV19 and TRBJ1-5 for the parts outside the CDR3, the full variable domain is DGGITQSPKYLFRKEGQNVTLSCEQNLNHDAMYWYRQDPGQGLRLIYYSQIVNDFQKGDIAEGYSVSREKKESFPLTVTSAQKNPTAFYLCASSTGGSYNQPQHFGDGTRLSIL.